This is a list of T cell receptor beta chains from one sample in a study of neoadjuvant anti-PD-1 for oral cavity cancer. TCRdb's copy holds only in-frame clones and misses some; the assay was immunoSEQ multiplex PCR. Here the sample spans 60,000 to 75,000 clones, 80% to 90% being singletons. The material sequenced was PBMCs, taken before nivolumab (anti-PD-1) treatment. Receptors were obtained from a person aged 40 to 85 with oral cavity squamous cell carcinoma. Each CDR3 is given with its conserved first and last residue. Each record gives: V gene, clone size, J gene, CDR3 length, D gene, CDR3 DNA, CDR3 protein. D genes are given only for firm matches. Size is stated for part of the rows, as once, few or many counts, or as a class when the clone is expanded.

v_call: TRBV28; clone_size: once; j_call: TRBJ2-3; cdr3_length: 16; d_call: TRBD1; cdr3_nt: TGTGCCAGCAGCTCTCCGGGACAGGTGTTCACAGATACGCAGTATTTT; cdr3_aa: CASSSPGQVFTDTQYF
v_call: TRBV7-2; clone_size: few; j_call: TRBJ2-7; cdr3_length: 14; d_call: TRBD1; cdr3_nt: TGTGCCAGCAGCGTGACAGGGGGCCCCTACGAGCAGTACTTC; cdr3_aa: CASSVTGGPYEQYF
v_call: TRBV6-6; clone_size: -; j_call: TRBJ1-1; cdr3_length: 15; d_call: -; cdr3_nt: TGTGCCAGCAGTTACTCGACGGGTAAGAACACTGAAGCTTTCTTT; cdr3_aa: CASSYSTGKNTEAFF
v_call: TRBV5-1; clone_size: -; j_call: TRBJ2-2; cdr3_length: 20; d_call: TRBD2; cdr3_nt: TGCGCCAGCAGCCACGCCCGAGGGACTAGCGGGAGTCTTCATACCGGGGAGCTGTTTTTT; cdr3_aa: CASSHARGTSGSLHTGELFF
v_call: TRBV6-4; clone_size: -; j_call: TRBJ1-2; cdr3_length: 10; d_call: -; cdr3_nt: TGTGCCAGCACCGGGTATGGCTACACCTTC; cdr3_aa: CASTGYGYTF
v_call: TRBV10-3; clone_size: few; j_call: TRBJ1-1; cdr3_length: 14; d_call: -; cdr3_nt: TGTGCCATCAGTGACGGAAAGGGAAGCACTGAAGCTTTCTTT; cdr3_aa: CAISDGKGSTEAFF
v_call: TRBV28; clone_size: -; j_call: TRBJ2-3; cdr3_length: 16; d_call: TRBD2; cdr3_nt: TGTGCCAGCAGTTCCGCGTCTAGCGGGCGCACAGATACGCAGTATTTT; cdr3_aa: CASSSASSGRTDTQYF
v_call: TRBV7-9; clone_size: few; j_call: TRBJ1-5; cdr3_length: 14; d_call: -; cdr3_nt: TGTGCCAGCAGCTTGGACCAAGGGGATCAGCCCCAGCATTTT; cdr3_aa: CASSLDQGDQPQHF
v_call: TRBV5-1; clone_size: once; j_call: TRBJ2-7; cdr3_length: 14; d_call: TRBD1; cdr3_nt: TGCGCCAGCAGCCCCGGGACAGGTCTTTACGAGCAGTACTTC; cdr3_aa: CASSPGTGLYEQYF
v_call: TRBV5-1; clone_size: -; j_call: TRBJ2-1; cdr3_length: 13; d_call: -; cdr3_nt: TGCGCCAGCAGCTTGGACCCGATTGATGAGCAGTTCTTC; cdr3_aa: CASSLDPIDEQFF
v_call: TRBV6-5; clone_size: -; j_call: TRBJ2-5; cdr3_length: 14; d_call: -; cdr3_nt: TGTGCCAGCAGCCGACTAACGAGACAAGAGACCCAGTACTTC; cdr3_aa: CASSRLTRQETQYF
v_call: TRBV10-3; clone_size: -; j_call: TRBJ1-6; cdr3_length: 14; d_call: -; cdr3_nt: TGTGCCATCAGCCGGGCCAGTGGAAATTCACCCCTCCACTTT; cdr3_aa: CAISRASGNSPLHF
v_call: TRBV5-1; clone_size: -; j_call: TRBJ1-1; cdr3_length: 18; d_call: TRBD1; cdr3_nt: TGCGCCAGCAGCTTGAAGATTCCGGGACAGGGGTTCAACACTGAAGCTTTCTTT; cdr3_aa: CASSLKIPGQGFNTEAFF
v_call: TRBV9; clone_size: -; j_call: TRBJ2-2; cdr3_length: 16; d_call: -; cdr3_nt: TGTGCCAGCAGCTATACAGGGAGCTTGAACACCGGGGAGCTGTTTTTT; cdr3_aa: CASSYTGSLNTGELFF
v_call: TRBV6-5; clone_size: -; j_call: TRBJ2-1; cdr3_length: 16; d_call: -; cdr3_nt: TGTGCCAGCAGTTACTCTCTTAGTTATGGAGACAATGAGCAGTTCTTC; cdr3_aa: CASSYSLSYGDNEQFF
v_call: TRBV6-1; clone_size: once; j_call: TRBJ1-5; cdr3_length: 13; d_call: -; cdr3_nt: TGTGCCAGCATTAAAGGGGGGGATCAGCCCCAGCATTTT; cdr3_aa: CASIKGGDQPQHF
v_call: TRBV9; clone_size: -; j_call: TRBJ1-1; cdr3_length: 15; d_call: -; cdr3_nt: TGTGCCAGCAGCGCCCAAACAGGGATATTAACTGAAGCTTTCTTT; cdr3_aa: CASSAQTGILTEAFF
v_call: TRBV4-2; clone_size: -; j_call: TRBJ1-2; cdr3_length: 14; d_call: TRBD1; cdr3_nt: TGTGCCAGCAGCCAGAGACAGGGTGAGGGCGGCTACACCTTC; cdr3_aa: CASSQRQGEGGYTF
v_call: TRBV9; clone_size: -; j_call: TRBJ2-1; cdr3_length: 15; d_call: TRBD2; cdr3_nt: TGTGCCAGCAGCGGATTAGCGGGACCCTACAATGAGCAGTTCTTC; cdr3_aa: CASSGLAGPYNEQFF
v_call: TRBV6-1; clone_size: few; j_call: TRBJ2-2; cdr3_length: 17; d_call: TRBD2; cdr3_nt: TGTGCCAGCAGGGAAGACAGGGGACGGACTAGCGGATGGGAGCTGTTTTTT; cdr3_aa: CASREDRGRTSGWELFF
v_call: TRBV4-2; clone_size: once; j_call: TRBJ2-3; cdr3_length: 15; d_call: TRBD2; cdr3_nt: TGTGCCAGCAGCCAAGAGAGCGGGGGCCAGGATACGCAGTATTTT; cdr3_aa: CASSQESGGQDTQYF
v_call: TRBV2; clone_size: -; j_call: TRBJ2-1; cdr3_length: 15; d_call: TRBD2; cdr3_nt: TGTGCCAGCAGTGGGGAAATCAGCGGGGGGGCCCGGCAGTTCTTC; cdr3_aa: CASSGEISGGARQFF
v_call: TRBV6-5; clone_size: -; j_call: TRBJ1-1; cdr3_length: 14; d_call: TRBD1; cdr3_nt: TGTGCCAGCAGTAGAACAGGGGCTGGCACTGAAGCTTTCTTT; cdr3_aa: CASSRTGAGTEAFF
v_call: TRBV18; clone_size: -; j_call: TRBJ2-7; cdr3_length: 14; d_call: -; cdr3_nt: TGTGCCAGCTCAAATCAAGGGCCGGGCTACGAGCAGTACTTC; cdr3_aa: CASSNQGPGYEQYF
v_call: TRBV6-4; clone_size: few; j_call: TRBJ2-2; cdr3_length: 13; d_call: -; cdr3_nt: TGTGCCAGCAGTGAGGCTGACACCGGGGAGCTGTTTTTT; cdr3_aa: CASSEADTGELFF
v_call: TRBV29-1; clone_size: -; j_call: TRBJ2-1; cdr3_length: 14; d_call: TRBD2; cdr3_nt: TGCAGCGTGGGGAAACTAGCGGTATACAATGAGCAGTTCTTC; cdr3_aa: CSVGKLAVYNEQFF
v_call: TRBV7-3; clone_size: few; j_call: TRBJ2-3; cdr3_length: 14; d_call: -; cdr3_nt: TGTGCCAGCAGCTTAGGGGTCAGCACAGATACGCAGTATTTT; cdr3_aa: CASSLGVSTDTQYF
v_call: TRBV30; clone_size: -; j_call: TRBJ2-3; cdr3_length: 15; d_call: -; cdr3_nt: TGTGCCTGGAACCGACTAAAGGGGTACACAGATACGCAGTATTTT; cdr3_aa: CAWNRLKGYTDTQYF
v_call: TRBV29-1; clone_size: -; j_call: TRBJ1-2; cdr3_length: 11; d_call: TRBD1; cdr3_nt: TGCAGCGCCACGACAGGGTTCGGCTACACCTTC; cdr3_aa: CSATTGFGYTF
v_call: TRBV5-1; clone_size: -; j_call: TRBJ1-1; cdr3_length: 14; d_call: TRBD1; cdr3_nt: TGCGCCAGCTCCCTACAGGGGGCAGACACTGAAGCTTTCTTT; cdr3_aa: CASSLQGADTEAFF
v_call: TRBV29-1; clone_size: -; j_call: TRBJ2-6; cdr3_length: 13; d_call: -; cdr3_nt: TGCAGCGTAGAGATATCTGGGGCCAACGTCCTGACTTTC; cdr3_aa: CSVEISGANVLTF
v_call: TRBV2; clone_size: -; j_call: TRBJ2-5; cdr3_length: 16; d_call: -; cdr3_nt: TGTGCCAGCAGCGCTATGGGACTCAAACGACAAGAGACCCAGTACTTC; cdr3_aa: CASSAMGLKRQETQYF
v_call: TRBV25-1; clone_size: -; j_call: TRBJ2-4; cdr3_length: 17; d_call: -; cdr3_nt: TGTGCCAGCAGTGAATTTGTCCTGGGCGGAGCCAAAAACATTCAGTACTTC; cdr3_aa: CASSEFVLGGAKNIQYF
v_call: TRBV29-1; clone_size: -; j_call: TRBJ2-3; cdr3_length: 11; d_call: -; cdr3_nt: TGCAGCGTTGACACCACAGATACGCAGTATTTT; cdr3_aa: CSVDTTDTQYF
v_call: TRBV5-6; clone_size: -; j_call: TRBJ2-1; cdr3_length: 11; d_call: -; cdr3_nt: TGTGCCAGCAGCTACCTCGCTGAGCAGTTCTTC; cdr3_aa: CASSYLAEQFF
v_call: TRBV2; clone_size: -; j_call: TRBJ2-7; cdr3_length: 13; d_call: -; cdr3_nt: TGTGCCAGCAGCGGACCTCCGGGCCACGAGCAGTACTTC; cdr3_aa: CASSGPPGHEQYF